This entry is about one T cell receptor beta chain. Which antigen it targets is not known. No much larger clonotype is one base removed from it; base qualities were not supplied. The immunoSEQ Assay, a bias-controlled multiplex PCR, was used to amplify TCRbeta CDR3 regions from genomic DNA. Turning to the authors' computational methods: The number of nucleated cells in each sample was estimated by amplification of reference gene primers within the assay. To quantify the absolute abundance of each unique TCRbeta CDR3 rearrangement, sequence reads were collapsed and filtered. For each sample, productive Simpson clonality was calculated by taking the square root of Simpson's diversity index across productive rearrangements. TCRdb limited this immuneACCESS table to in-frame rearrangements with V and J called. A share of clones is missing; checked studies link under half to unresolved V genes, and the rest is unexplained. V, J and clone size reflect that table, while D and trimming were determined from the DNA. The sample records around 39,000 clones, approximately 86% of which are singletons. The ten largest clones take up roughly 5% of the sample.

The collaborating institutions used their own protocols to collect whole blood in K2EDTA tubes. Collaborator samples were shipped for TCRbeta analysis as frozen whole blood, isolated PBMCs, or DNA extracted from either sample type. This sample is part of a study of blood T cell repertoires in COVID-19 (dated by TCRdb to the early 2020s). The study in broad terms: Collaborator samples came from the United States, Italy and Spain and covered acute and convalescent phases of COVID-19. The material from the prospective study consisted of cDNA or gDNA derived from T cells, B-cell-depleted T cells, or PBMCs. A de-identified subject ID, COVID-19 status, age in years and sex were almost always included in the sample metadata. The dataset comprised deeply sampled blood TCRbeta repertoires from subjects exposed to, actively infected with, or recovered from COVID-19. The repertoires were released in a freely available public database meant as a resource for research on the immune response to SARS-CoV-2. The samples were drawn from two sources: the first 160 participants of the ongoing ImmuneRACE study, and over 950 subjects contributed by 6 global collaborators. Where HLA class I and class II types were available, the types were taken from metadata supplied by the sample provider, not from assay-based typing.

General study outcomes and caveats: How much clinical and demographic metadata was included differed by source and by participant, and the metadata was provided uncurated.

This TCR was recovered from a man aged 40-50 years with active COVID-19. The sample was peripheral blood.

The CDR3 protein is CASSSYLEPSYNEQFF. The base sequence is TGTGCCAGCAGCTCCTATCTAGAACCTTCCTACAATGAGCAGTTCTTC. Rearrangement joined TRBV7-3 to TRBJ2-1, with no confident D gene call. Taken from the germline V gene, the CDR1 and CDR2 loops are SGHTA and FQGTGA. From its cysteine to its phenylalanine, the CDR3 spans 16 amino acids. CDR3 DNA only is kept here, 48 bases in frame from base 1. V was cut back by 4 bases and J by 1 base, leaving a gap of 14 bases between them.